This T cell receptor (beta chain) was identified during a study of T cells after yellow fever vaccination. TCRdb re-derived calls from the 5' RACE reads in MiXCR, one entry per CDR3 protein. This sample has under 200,000 distinct CDR3 sequences, with 8% to 13% found just once. The sample holds many counts of this clonotype. What it binds is unknown. Between the trimmed V and J ends, which lost 5 bases and 2 bases, there was a span of 16 bases. Germline V lookup: CDR1 SEHNR, CDR2 FQNEAQ (reference sequence). The CDR3 totals 16 residues. The study, taken as a whole, reports: Secondary responses were weaker yet peaked faster, day 5 versus 15. Subsequent to the booster, the majority of primary-vaccination clones reappeared (96% CD4, around 85% CD8).

The sample in question was CD8+ T cells sorted from PBMCs, obtained 15 days after the yellow fever booster vaccination. V usage is TRBV7-9 and J usage is TRBJ1-5, with a weak D call TRBD1 (5 bases). This TCR was recovered from a man aged 18 to 29 who received the YFV17D yellow fever vaccine. CDR3 amino acids: CASSRWGGEGNQPQHF. As DNA, the CDR3 is TGTGCCAGCAGCCGTTGGGGAGGGGAGGGCAATCAGCCCCAGCATTTT.